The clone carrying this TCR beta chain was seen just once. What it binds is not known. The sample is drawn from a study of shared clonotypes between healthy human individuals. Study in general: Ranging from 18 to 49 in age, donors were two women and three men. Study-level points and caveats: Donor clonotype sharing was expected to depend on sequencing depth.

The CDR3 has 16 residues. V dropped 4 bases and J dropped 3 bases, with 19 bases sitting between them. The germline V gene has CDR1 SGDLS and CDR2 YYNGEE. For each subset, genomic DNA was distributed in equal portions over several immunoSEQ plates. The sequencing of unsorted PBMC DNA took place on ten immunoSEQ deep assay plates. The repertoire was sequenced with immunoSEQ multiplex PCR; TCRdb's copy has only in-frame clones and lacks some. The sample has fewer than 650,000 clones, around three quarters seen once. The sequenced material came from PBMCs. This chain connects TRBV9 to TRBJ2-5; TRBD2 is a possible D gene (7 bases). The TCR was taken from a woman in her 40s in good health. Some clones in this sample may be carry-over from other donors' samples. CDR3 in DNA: TGTGCCAGCAGCTCCATTGTCAGGGGAGGGGAAGAGACCCAGTACTTC. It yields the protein CASSSIVRGGEETQYF. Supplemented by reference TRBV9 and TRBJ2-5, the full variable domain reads DSGVTQTPKHLITATGQRVTLRCSPRSGDLSVYWYQQSLDQGLQFLIQYYNGEERAKGNILERFSAQQFPDLHSELNLSSLELGDSALYFCASSSIVRGGEETQYFGPGTRLLVL.